The clone carrying this T cell receptor (beta chain) occurred many times. The antigen remains undetermined. TCRdb re-called the multiplex PCR reads through MiXCR, storing one row per CDR3 protein. This sample has tens of thousands of distinct CDR3 sequences, with approximately 31% found just once. These data belong to a study of breast tumors, draining lymph nodes, adjacent tissues. General observations from the study: Most tumor T cells seemingly derive from lymph node, then expand in tumor. Tumors had less TCR diversity than lymph nodes, more than nontumor tissue. Luminal-like breast cancer showed significantly higher tumor–nontumor repertoire similarity than basal-like.

The lymph nodes were axillary draining lymph nodes from breast cancer patients. Germline V lookup: CDR1 SGHNT, CDR2 YYREEE (reference sequence). With V trimmed by 6 bases and J by 8 bases, 13 bases remained unmatched. The CDR3 is 14 amino acids. The TCR was taken from a female donor with breast cancer. Some clones in this sample may be carry-over from other donors' samples. Sequenced: axillary lymph node tissue. The V and J genes are TRBV5-4 and TRBJ1-2; the match to TRBD1 covers 7 bases. The CDR3 sequence: CASTQGQSNWGYTF. CDR3 in DNA: TGTGCCAGCACCCAGGGACAGTCAAATTGGGGCTACACCTTC. The complete variable domain, with remaining parts taken from reference TRBV5-4 and TRBJ1-2, reads ETGVTQSPTHLIKTRGQQVTLRCSSQSGHNTVSWYQQALGQGPQFIFQYYREEENGRGNFPPRFSGLQFPNYSSELNVNALELDDSALYLCASTQGQSNWGYTFGSGTRLTVV.